What follows is one T cell receptor (beta chain) and its context. Its antigen is unidentified. Germline loops: CDR1 MNHEY, CDR2 SVGAGI. The V gene end was trimmed by 0 bases and the J gene end by 2 bases; junction bases not matched to a gene: 3. The CDR3 extends over 16 amino acids. The sample is drawn from a study of T cells in pancreatic ductal adenocarcinoma. Study outcomes and limitations: This surgical cohort overrepresents the minority presenting with early-stage disease. Tumors hold more CD45RO+ effector T cells, which may bias toward lower diversity.

Surgery without prior neoadjuvant therapy was the treatment of the selected pancreatic ductal adenocarcinoma patients. Assay used: immunoSEQ multiplex PCR; TCRdb lists only in-frame clones, some missing. The repertoire holds 97,000 or so clones, with 90% to 95% as singletons. The specimen was PBMCs. The chain recombines TRBV6-5 with TRBJ2-3; 9 bases map to TRBD2. The source of this sequence is a human donor with pancreatic ductal adenocarcinoma. CDR3 sequence: CASSYSGLAHTDTQYF. The DNA of the CDR3 is TGTGCCAGCAGTTACTCGGGACTAGCTCACACAGATACGCAGTATTTT.